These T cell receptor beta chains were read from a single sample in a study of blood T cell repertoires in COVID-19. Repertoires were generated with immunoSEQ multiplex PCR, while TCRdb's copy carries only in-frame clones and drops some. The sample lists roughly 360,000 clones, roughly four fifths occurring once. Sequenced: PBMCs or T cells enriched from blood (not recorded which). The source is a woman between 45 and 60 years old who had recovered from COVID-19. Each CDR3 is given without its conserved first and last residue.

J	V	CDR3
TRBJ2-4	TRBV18	ASSPTGDNIQY
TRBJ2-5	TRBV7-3	ASSLSPAETQY
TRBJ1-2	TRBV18	ASSPATGAGNYGYT
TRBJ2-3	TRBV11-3	ASSFRTGEADTQY
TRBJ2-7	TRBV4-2	ASSQDSRGQFDEQY
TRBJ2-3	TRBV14	ASSQEGFRGGTDTQY
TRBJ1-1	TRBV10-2	ASIFGQGAGEAF
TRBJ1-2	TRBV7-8	ASSLAGRSYGYT
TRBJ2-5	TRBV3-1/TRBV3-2	ASSPTGTPRETQY
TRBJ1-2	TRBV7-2	ASSLGQNYGYT
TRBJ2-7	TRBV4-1	ASSPGNRDRVHEQY
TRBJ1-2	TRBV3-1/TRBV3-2	ASSQDPVFGALGGYT
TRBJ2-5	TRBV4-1	ASSQVPGVGTQY
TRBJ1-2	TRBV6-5	ASSLGGGGYT
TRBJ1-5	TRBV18	ASSPQPDNNQPQH
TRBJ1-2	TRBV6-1	ASSDGEPSYGYT
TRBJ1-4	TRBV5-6	ASSPVGQGEEKLF
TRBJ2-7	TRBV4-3	ASSQDIVPVVPGLWSYEQY
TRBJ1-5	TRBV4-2	ASSQDVQGDSNQPQH
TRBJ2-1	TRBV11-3	ASSLRGNLLYNEQF
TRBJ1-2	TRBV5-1	ASSLEPNYGYT
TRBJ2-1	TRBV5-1	ASSLRGGQGHEQF
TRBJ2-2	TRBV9	ASSAPAEGNSISNTGELF
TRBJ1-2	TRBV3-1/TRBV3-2	ASSQKAGMGYT
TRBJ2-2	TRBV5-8	ASPRARTSMDTGELF
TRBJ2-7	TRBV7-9	ASSSVGGEQY
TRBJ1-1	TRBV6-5	ASTLNGNTEAF
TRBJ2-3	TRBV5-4	ASSWGGGGPDTQY
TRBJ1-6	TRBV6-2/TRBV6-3	ASSYSRNSPLH
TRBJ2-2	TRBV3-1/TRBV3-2	ASSQIQGEAGELF
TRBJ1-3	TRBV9	ASSDRQNSGNTIY
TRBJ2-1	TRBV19	ASSMRTSGRPVEQF
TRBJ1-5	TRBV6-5	ASRTLQGQPQH
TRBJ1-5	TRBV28	ASSPGQYNQPQH
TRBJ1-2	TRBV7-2	ASSPRPGKEGNHT
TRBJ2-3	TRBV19	ASSIVPYTDTQY
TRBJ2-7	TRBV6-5	ASRARGPRDEQY
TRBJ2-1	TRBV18	ASSPRTGGSNEQF
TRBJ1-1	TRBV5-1	ASSLLRVDRSEAF
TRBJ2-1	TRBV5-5	ASRTTGQGSLEQF